This TCR beta chain was documented in a study of T-cell memory formation after mild COVID-19. This clonotype has ten or more counts. Germline V gene sequence: CDR1 SQVTM, CDR2 ANQGSEA. The CDR3 is 13 amino acids. The V segment lost 1 base and the J segment 6 bases; nucleotides outside the gene matches: 2. One entry per CDR3 protein results from TCRdb running MiXCR on the 5' RACE reads. Altogether 350,000 to 400,000 distinct CDR3 sequences are present, around 14% being singletons, with the ten largest covering around a fifth. The sequence came from a young man who had mild COVID-19 (a few samples of this study predate the infection). Cell type and time point are not known. The V and J genes are TRBV29-1 and TRBJ1-5; TRBD1 agrees at 8 bases. The specimen was PBMCs or a T cell subset sorted from them (not recorded which). In DNA form, the CDR3 reads TGCAGCGTTGAAGCAGGGGGCGGTCAGCCCCAGCATTTT. Translation gives CSVEAGGGQPQHF.